Described below is a single T cell receptor (beta chain) sequence and its context. This table comes from immunoSEQ multiplex PCR, and its TCRdb copy is limited to in-frame clones, with some not included. The table records a few hundred thousand clones, around 90% of them present only once. The data were obtained in a study of blood T cell repertoires in COVID-19. V lost 2 bases and J lost 6; bases outside the gene matches: 3. The CDR3 is 16 amino acids. Germline values: CDR1 MNHEY, CDR2 SVGAGI. V and J are TRBV6-5 and TRBJ2-1; TRBD2 aligns across 14 bases. Sequencing was performed on PBMCs or T cells enriched from blood (not recorded which). The receptor comes from a woman aged 18-35 years with acute COVID-19. CDR3 sequence reads: CASSYTGLAGGNEQFF. CDR3 DNA sequence: TGTGCCAGCAGTTACACTGGACTAGCGGGAGGCAATGAGCAGTTCTTC.